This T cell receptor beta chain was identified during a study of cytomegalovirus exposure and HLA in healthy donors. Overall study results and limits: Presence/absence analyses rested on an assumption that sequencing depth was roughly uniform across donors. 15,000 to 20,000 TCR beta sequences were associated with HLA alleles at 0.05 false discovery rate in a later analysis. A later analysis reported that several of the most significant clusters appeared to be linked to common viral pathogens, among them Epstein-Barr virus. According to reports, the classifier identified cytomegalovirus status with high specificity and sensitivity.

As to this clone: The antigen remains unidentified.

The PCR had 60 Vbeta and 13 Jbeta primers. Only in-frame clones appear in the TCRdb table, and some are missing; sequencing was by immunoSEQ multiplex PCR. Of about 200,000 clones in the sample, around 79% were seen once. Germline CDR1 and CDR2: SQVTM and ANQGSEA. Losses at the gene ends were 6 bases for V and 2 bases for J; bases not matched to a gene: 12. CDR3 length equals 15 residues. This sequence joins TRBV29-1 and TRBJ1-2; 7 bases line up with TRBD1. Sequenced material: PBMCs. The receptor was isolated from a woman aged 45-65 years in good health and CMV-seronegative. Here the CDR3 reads CSVDGQEGSNYGYTF. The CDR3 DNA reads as TGCAGCGTCGACGGACAGGAGGGTTCAAACTATGGCTACACCTTC.